The present T cell receptor beta chain was sequenced within a study of T cells after yellow fever vaccination. Whole-study findings and limits: CD4 and CD8 compartments shared a small share of clonotypes.

TCRdb called the 5' RACE reads again in MiXCR, with one record for every CDR3 protein. Of around 230,000 distinct CDR3 sequences listed, roughly 6.3% were seen once; the top ten hold roughly 1%. This clonotype was picked up many times. The target antigen is unknown. Sequenced material: CD4+ T cells sorted from PBMCs, taken on the day of the yellow fever booster vaccination. This receptor was taken from a man younger than 40 who received the YFV17D yellow fever vaccine.

CDR3 nucleotides: TGTGCCAGCAGCGTAGGGGGGACTAGTGCCCATGAGCAGTTCTTC. Translated, it gives CASSVGGTSAHEQFF. The V and J genes are TRBV9 and TRBJ2-1; 8 nucleotides line up with TRBD2. The ends lost 0 bases at V and 8 bases at J; junction bases unmatched: 7. The length of the CDR3 is 15 residues. Germline V gene data show CDR1 as SGDLS and CDR2 as YYNGEE.